These 14 T cell receptor beta chains originate from one sample sequenced in a study of blood T cells in healthy people across ages. Together with a sample-barcoded 5' primer, a J-beta primer mix was included in a second PCR lasting roughly 6 to 12 cycles. TCRdb re-called the 5' RACE reads with MiXCR, one entry per CDR3 protein. The sample consists of some 900,000 distinct CDR3 sequences, around 30% of them appearing once. The sample was blood. The receptors here all came from a woman older than 75 in good health.

This clonotype was detected ten times or more. The chain couples TRBV27 to TRBJ2-4; D unclear. This CDR3 region has 13 residues. Germline CDR1 reads MNHEY; CDR2 reads SMNVEV (reference sequence). V was trimmed by 6 bases and J by 1 base, leaving 7 bases between them. The CDR3 protein is CASRTWAKNIQYF. DNA for the CDR3: TGTGCCAGCAGGACGTGGGCCAAAAACATTCAGTACTTC.

This chain connects TRBV20-1 to TRBJ1-4; D is uncertain. Trimming cost V 3 bases and J 4 bases, with 6 bases left between them. Germline CDR1 and CDR2: DFQATT and SNEGSKA (reference sequence). The CDR3 runs 12 residues. CDR3 loop: CSARLYNEKLFF. The DNA for the CDR3 is TGCAGTGCTAGGTTATATAATGAAAAACTGTTTTTT.

This clonotype was counted ten times or more. The chain combines TRBV12-3 or TRBV12-4 with TRBJ2-1; D is ambiguous. The CDR3 consists of 11 residues. V was shortened by 7 bases and J by 4 bases, with 5 bases between the two germline ends. CDR3 loop: CASTRYNEQFF. CDR3 nucleotides: TGTGCCAGCACTAGGTACAATGAGCAGTTCTTC.

At least ten counts were recorded for this clonotype. V usage is TRBV6-2 or TRBV6-3 and J usage is TRBJ2-5; 9 nucleotides match TRBD1. The better agreement between TRBJ2-7 and the DNA end casts doubt on the J call. CDR1 and CDR2 from the germline V gene are MNHEY and SVGEGT. The CDR3 spans 13 residues. The CDR3 DNA reads as TGTGCCAGCAGCACGGGACAGGGAGGCGAGCAGTACTTC. Encoded protein: CASSTGQGGEQYF.

In this sample, this clonotype turned up many times. The chain has TRBV7-2 and TRBJ2-2, with D possibly being TRBD2 (6 bases). This CDR3 region has 14 residues. The V and J ends lost 6 bases and 1 base respectively, with 9 bases between them. Germline assignment: CDR1 SGHTA and CDR2 FQGNSA. CDR3 protein: CASSRDWNTGELFF. The CDR3 bases are TGTGCCAGCAGTCGGGACTGGAACACCGGGGAGCTGTTTTTT.

As regards this clonotype: This may stem from a read error, because a much larger clone lies one nucleotide away. The chain has TRBV28 and TRBJ2-5; maybe TRBD1 (5 bases). The DNA matches TRBJ2-7 better at its end, which makes the J call doubtful. CDR3 length equals 14 residues. Germline CDR1 reads MDHEN; CDR2 reads SYDVKM. Written as DNA, the CDR3 is TGTGCCAGCAGCGACTTCAGGGAATGGAGCGAGCAGTACTTC. Translating gives CASSDFREWSEQYF.

The chain couples TRBV2 to TRBJ2-1, with D perhaps TRBD2 (7 bases). The CDR3 runs 15 residues. Germline CDR1 reads SNHLY; CDR2 reads FYNNEI. V was shortened by 0 bases and J by 2 bases, with 8 bases between the two germline ends. This CDR3 is CASSEARGPYNEQFF. The CDR3 region has the DNA TGTGCCAGCAGTGAAGCGCGGGGGCCCTACAATGAGCAGTTCTTC.

This clonotype was picked up a small number of times. The V gene is TRBV11-2, the J gene TRBJ1-5, with D hard to call. The V gene lost 2 bases and the J gene lost 0 bases, with 8 bases spanning the gap. Per germline, CDR1 SGHAT and CDR2 FQNNGV. The CDR3 loop spans 15 amino acids. As DNA, the CDR3 is TGTGCCAGCAGCTTAAGTCCTTATAGCAATCAGCCCCAGCATTTT. Translated: CASSLSPYSNQPQHF.

This clonotype came up many times. The chain joins TRBV27 to TRBJ1-5; no firm D call. Between the trimmed V and J ends, which lost 3 bases and 7 bases, there was a span of 10 bases. Germline CDR1 is MNHEY and CDR2 is SMNVEV (reference sequence). This CDR3 is built from 13 residues. The CDR3 DNA reads TGTGCCAGCAGTTTTTCTCTGAGGCAGCCCCAGCATTTT. The encoded protein is CASSFSLRQPQHF.

This clonotype has only a few counts. A read error may explain this, as a much larger clone is one base away. V and J are TRBV29-1 and TRBJ2-1; tentative D call: TRBD2 (6 bases). The V end lost 4 bases, the J end lost 5 bases, and 9 bases lay between the germline ends. Germline V CDR1 and CDR2: SQVTM, ANQGSEA. The CDR3 covers 12 residues. This chain's CDR3 is CSVGGTHNEQFF. CDR3 DNA sequence: TGCAGCGTTGGAGGGACTCACAATGAGCAGTTCTTC.

The chain uses TRBV6-2 or TRBV6-3 and TRBJ2-7; the D gene is possibly TRBD2 (6 bases). V was cut by 4 bases and J by 7 bases, with 17 bases left in between. This CDR3 has 14 residues. The V gene's germline CDR1 is MNHEY and CDR2 SVGEGT. The CDR3 nucleotides read TGTGCCAGCAGTTGGCGGGACGGGTACAATGAGCAGTACTTC. Translation: CASSWRDGYNEQYF.

This clonotype was counted at least ten times. The chain has TRBV18 and TRBJ2-5, with no clear D. Trimming cost V 6 bases and J 2 bases, with 10 bases left between them. This CDR3 spans 13 amino acids. Germline V lookup: CDR1 KGHSH, CDR2 LQKENI. CDR3 nucleotides: TGTGCCAGCTCCCCGCAAAGTCAAGAGACCCAGTACTTC. Its translation: CASSPQSQETQYF.

This clonotype was observed once. The rearrangement uses TRBV20-1 and TRBJ2-7; D remains ambiguous. V dropped 1 base and J dropped 6 bases, with 16 bases sitting between them. The CDR3 is made up of 14 amino acids. CDR1 DFQATT and CDR2 SNEGSKA come from the germline V gene (reference sequence). The CDR3 is CSARVAGPFIEQYF. The CDR3, as DNA: TGCAGTGCTAGAGTTGCCGGGCCATTCATCGAGCAGTACTTC.

The table lists this clonotype with a few counts. The V gene is TRBV7-8, the J gene TRBJ1-5, with 7 nucleotides matching TRBD1. V dropped 5 bases and J dropped 6; count of bases not matched to a gene: 10. CDR3 size: 15 residues. Germline CDR1 is SGHVS and CDR2 is FQNEAQ. In DNA, the CDR3 is TGTGCCAGCAGCATTGAAAGGACAGGAGCTCAGCCCCAGCATTTT. Translating it yields CASSIERTGAQPQHF. Together with reference TRBV7-8 and TRBJ1-5, the CDR3 gives the full variable domain: GAGVSQSPRYKVAKRGQDVALRCDPISGHVSLFWYQQALGQGPEFLTYFQNEAQLDKSGLPSDRFFAERPEGSVSTLKIQRTQQEDSAVYLCASSIERTGAQPQHFGDGTRLSIL.